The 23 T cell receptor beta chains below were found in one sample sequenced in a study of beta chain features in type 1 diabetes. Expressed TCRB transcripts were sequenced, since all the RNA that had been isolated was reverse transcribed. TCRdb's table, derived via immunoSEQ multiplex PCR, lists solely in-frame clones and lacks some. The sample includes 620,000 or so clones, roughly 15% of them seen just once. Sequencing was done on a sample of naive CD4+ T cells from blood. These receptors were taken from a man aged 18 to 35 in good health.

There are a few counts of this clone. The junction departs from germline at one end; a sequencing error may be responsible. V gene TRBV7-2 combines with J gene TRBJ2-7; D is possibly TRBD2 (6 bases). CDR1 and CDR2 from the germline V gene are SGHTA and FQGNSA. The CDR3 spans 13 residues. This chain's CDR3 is CASSSTWSGWQVF. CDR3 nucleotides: TGTGCCAGCAGCTCCACCTGGAGCGGGTGGCAGGTCTTC.

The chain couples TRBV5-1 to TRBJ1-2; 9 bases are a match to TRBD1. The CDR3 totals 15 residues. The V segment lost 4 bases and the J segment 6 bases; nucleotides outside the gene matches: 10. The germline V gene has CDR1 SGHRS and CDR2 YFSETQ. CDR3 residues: CASSPSPDRGHGYTF. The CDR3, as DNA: TGCGCCAGCAGCCCTTCCCCGGACAGGGGACATGGCTACACCTTC.

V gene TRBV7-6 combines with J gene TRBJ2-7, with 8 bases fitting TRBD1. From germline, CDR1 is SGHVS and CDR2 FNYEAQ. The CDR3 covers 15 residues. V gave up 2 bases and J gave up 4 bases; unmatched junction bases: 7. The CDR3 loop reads CASSLRQGTGYEQYF. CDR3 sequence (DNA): TGTGCCAGCAGCTTACGACAGGGGACGGGGTACGAGCAGTACTTC.

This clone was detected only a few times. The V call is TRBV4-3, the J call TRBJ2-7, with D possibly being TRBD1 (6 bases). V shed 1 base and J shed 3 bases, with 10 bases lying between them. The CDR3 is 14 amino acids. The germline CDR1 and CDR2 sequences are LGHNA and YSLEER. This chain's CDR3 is CASSQAGGYYEQYF. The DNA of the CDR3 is TGCGCCAGCAGCCAAGCTGGGGGCTACTACGAGCAGTACTTC.

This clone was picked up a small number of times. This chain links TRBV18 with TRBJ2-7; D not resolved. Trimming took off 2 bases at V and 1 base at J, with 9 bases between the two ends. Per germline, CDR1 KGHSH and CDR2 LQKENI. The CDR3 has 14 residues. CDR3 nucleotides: TGTGCCAGCTCACCAGAGCCGGAGTCCTACGAGCAGTACTTC. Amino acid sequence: CASSPEPESYEQYF.

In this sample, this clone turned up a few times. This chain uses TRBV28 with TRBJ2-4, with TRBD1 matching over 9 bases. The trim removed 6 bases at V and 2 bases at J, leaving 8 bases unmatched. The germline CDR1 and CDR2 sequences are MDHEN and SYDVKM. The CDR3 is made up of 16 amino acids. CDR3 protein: CASRPQGARTKNIQYF. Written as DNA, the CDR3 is TGTGCCAGCAGACCACAGGGGGCGCGTACCAAAAACATTCAGTACTTC.

The DNA for the CDR3 is TGTGCCAGCAGCCGGGACAGGGGGAGGAACTATGGCTACACCTTC. Translated: CASSRDRGRNYGYTF. The genes are TRBV4-2 and TRBJ1-2, with 11 nucleotides matching TRBD1. CDR3 size: 15 residues. V lost 4 bases to trimming and J lost 2 bases; unmatched junction nucleotides: 3. CDR1 LGHNA and CDR2 YNFKEQ come from the germline V gene.

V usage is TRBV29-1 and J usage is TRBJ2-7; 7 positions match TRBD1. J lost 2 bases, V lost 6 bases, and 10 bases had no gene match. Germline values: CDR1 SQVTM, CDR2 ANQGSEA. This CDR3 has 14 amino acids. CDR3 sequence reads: CSVQATGAAYEQYF. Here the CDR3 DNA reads TGCAGCGTCCAAGCAACAGGGGCGGCCTACGAGCAGTACTTC.

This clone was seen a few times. For the CDR3, the DNA is TGTGCCAGCAGCTCGACCCGAGGGTCCTACAATGAGCAGTTCTTC. Translating it yields CASSSTRGSYNEQFF. This chain joins TRBV7-3 and TRBJ2-1; D is perhaps TRBD2 (5 bases). The ends were cut back, 4 bases at V and 1 base at J, with 11 bases in the middle. The CDR3 covers 15 residues. Germline V gives CDR1 SGHTA, CDR2 FQGTGA.

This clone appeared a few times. The CDR3 reads CASSLGTGTSSIYEQYF. The CDR3 DNA reads as TGCGCCAGCAGCTTGGGGACCGGGACTTCGAGCATCTACGAGCAGTACTTC. This chain connects TRBV5-1 to TRBJ2-7; D may be TRBD2 (6 bases). The CDR3 consists of 17 residues. Germline V gene sequence: CDR1 SGHRS, CDR2 YFSETQ. Trimming stripped 0 bases from V and 3 bases from J, with 19 bases between.

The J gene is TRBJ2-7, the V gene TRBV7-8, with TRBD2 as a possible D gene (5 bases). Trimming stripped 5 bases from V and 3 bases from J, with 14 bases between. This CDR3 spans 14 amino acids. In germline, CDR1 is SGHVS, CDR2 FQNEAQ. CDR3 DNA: TGTGCCAGCAGCCCTAGCTTCCCCAGCTACGAGCAGTACTTC. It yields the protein CASSPSFPSYEQYF.

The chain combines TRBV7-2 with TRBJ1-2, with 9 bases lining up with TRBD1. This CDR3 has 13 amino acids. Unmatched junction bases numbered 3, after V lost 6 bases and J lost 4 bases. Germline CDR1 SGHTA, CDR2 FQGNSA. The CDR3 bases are TGTGCCAGCAGGGGACAGGGTACCTATGGCTACACCTTC. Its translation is CASRGQGTYGYTF.

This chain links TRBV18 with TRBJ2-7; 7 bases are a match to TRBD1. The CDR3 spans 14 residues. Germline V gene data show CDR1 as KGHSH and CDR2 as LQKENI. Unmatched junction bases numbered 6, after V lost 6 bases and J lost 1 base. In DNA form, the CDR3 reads TGTGCCAGCTCCCTCGACAGGGCTTCCTACGAGCAGTACTTC. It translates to CASSLDRASYEQYF.

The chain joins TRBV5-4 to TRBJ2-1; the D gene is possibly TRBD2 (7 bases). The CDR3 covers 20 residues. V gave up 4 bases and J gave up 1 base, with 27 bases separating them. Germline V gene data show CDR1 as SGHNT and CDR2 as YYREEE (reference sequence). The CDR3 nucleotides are TGTGCCAGCAGCCCCAACGACCGGGGAGGGGGAATGAAATCCTACAATGAGCAGTTCTTC. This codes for CASSPNDRGGGMKSYNEQFF.

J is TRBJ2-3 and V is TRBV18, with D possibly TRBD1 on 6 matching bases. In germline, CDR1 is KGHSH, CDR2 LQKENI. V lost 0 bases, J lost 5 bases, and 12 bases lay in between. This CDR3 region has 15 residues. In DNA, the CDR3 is TGTGCCAGCTCACCACCTCAGGGGAAGGGAGATACGCAGTATTTT. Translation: CASSPPQGKGDTQYF.

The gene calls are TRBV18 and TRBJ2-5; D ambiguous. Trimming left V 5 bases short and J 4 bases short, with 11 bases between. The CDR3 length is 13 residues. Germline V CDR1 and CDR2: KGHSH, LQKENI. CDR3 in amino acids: CASSALQAETQYF. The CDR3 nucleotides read TGTGCCAGCTCAGCCCTGCAGGCAGAGACCCAGTACTTC.

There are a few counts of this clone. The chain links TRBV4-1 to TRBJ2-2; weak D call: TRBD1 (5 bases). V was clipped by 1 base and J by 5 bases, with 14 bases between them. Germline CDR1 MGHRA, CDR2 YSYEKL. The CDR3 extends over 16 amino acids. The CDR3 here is CASSQVLQGRTGELFF. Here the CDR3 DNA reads TGCGCCAGCAGCCAAGTTCTGCAGGGTAGGACCGGGGAGCTGTTTTTT.

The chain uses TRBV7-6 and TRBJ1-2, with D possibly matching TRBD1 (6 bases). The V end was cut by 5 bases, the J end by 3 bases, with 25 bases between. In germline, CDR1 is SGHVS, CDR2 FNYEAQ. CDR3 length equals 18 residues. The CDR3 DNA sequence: TGTGCCAGCAGCCCCCGGGACAATGTGCGGGGAGGGTACTATGGCTACACCTTC. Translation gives CASSPRDNVRGGYYGYTF. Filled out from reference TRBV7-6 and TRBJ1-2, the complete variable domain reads GAGVSQSPRYKVTKRGQDVALRCDPISGHVSLYWYRQALGQGPEFLTYFNYEAQQDKSGLPNDRFSAERPEGSISTLTIQRTEQRDSAMYRCASSPRDNVRGGYYGYTFGSGTRLTVV.

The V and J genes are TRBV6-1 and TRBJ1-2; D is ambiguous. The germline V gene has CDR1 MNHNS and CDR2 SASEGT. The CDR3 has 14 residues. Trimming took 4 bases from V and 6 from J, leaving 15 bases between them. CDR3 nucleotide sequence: TGTGCCAGCAGTGTTAATGAGAAAGGACATGGCTACACCTTC. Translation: CASSVNEKGHGYTF.

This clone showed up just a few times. The CDR3 sequence is CASSPGTPVQYQETQYF. In DNA, the CDR3 is TGTGCCAGCAGTCCCGGGACGCCAGTCCAATACCAAGAGACCCAGTACTTC. The chain employs TRBV7-9 and TRBJ2-5, with D perhaps TRBD1 or TRBD2 (5 bases each). Germline assignment: CDR1 SEHNR and CDR2 FQNEAQ (reference sequence). Trimming shortened V by 6 bases and J by 0 bases, and 20 bases separated the two germline ends. The CDR3 runs to 17 residues.

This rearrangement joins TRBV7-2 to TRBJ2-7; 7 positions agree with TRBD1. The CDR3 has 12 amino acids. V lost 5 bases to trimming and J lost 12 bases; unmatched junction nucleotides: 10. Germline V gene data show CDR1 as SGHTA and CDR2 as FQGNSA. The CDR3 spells CASSPGQASGYF. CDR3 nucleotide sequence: TGTGCCAGCAGCCCAGGACAGGCATCGGGGTACTTC.

For the CDR3, the DNA is TGTGCCAGCAGCGTAGTCCGGGGCAGCTCCTACGAGCAGTACTTC. Translation: CASSVVRGSSYEQYF. The V gene is TRBV5-6, the J gene TRBJ2-7; D assignment may be TRBD1 or TRBD2 (5 bases each). There are 15 residues in the CDR3. CDR1 is SGHDT, CDR2 YYEEEE, per germline. Trimming took 4 bases from V and 0 from J, leaving 14 bases between them.

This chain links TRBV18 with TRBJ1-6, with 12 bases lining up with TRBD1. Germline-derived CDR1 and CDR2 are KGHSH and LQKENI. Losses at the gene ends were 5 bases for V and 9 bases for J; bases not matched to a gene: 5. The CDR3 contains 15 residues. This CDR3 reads CASSTGTGGGSPLHF. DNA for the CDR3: TGTGCCAGCTCAACCGGGACAGGGGGCGGTTCACCCCTCCACTTT.